This T cell receptor (beta chain) is drawn from a study of control samples from healthy donors and cancer patients. Repertoires were generated with immunoSEQ multiplex PCR, while TCRdb's copy carries only in-frame clones and drops some. The top ten clones hold almost 6% of a sample with 120,000 to 150,000 clones, 80% to 95% of them seen once. The CDR3 consists of 15 residues. Germline CDR1 and CDR2: LNHNV and YYDKDF (reference sequence). The junction had 5 bases not matched to a gene; V was cut back by 8 bases and J by 0 bases. Sequenced input: blood. The chain links TRBV15 to TRBJ2-3; 10 bases line up with TRBD2. The sequence derives from a man younger than 30 in good health. The CDR3 is CATETLAGSTDTQYF. The CDR3 DNA sequence: TGTGCCACCGAAACACTAGCGGGAAGCACAGATACGCAGTATTTT. The full variable domain, completed using reference TRBV15 and TRBJ2-3, is DAMVIQNPRYQVTQFGKPVTLSCSQTLNHNVMYWYQQKSSQAPKLLFHYYDKDFNNEADTPDNFQSRRPNTSFCFLDIRSPGLGDTAMYLCATETLAGSTDTQYFGPGTRLTVL.